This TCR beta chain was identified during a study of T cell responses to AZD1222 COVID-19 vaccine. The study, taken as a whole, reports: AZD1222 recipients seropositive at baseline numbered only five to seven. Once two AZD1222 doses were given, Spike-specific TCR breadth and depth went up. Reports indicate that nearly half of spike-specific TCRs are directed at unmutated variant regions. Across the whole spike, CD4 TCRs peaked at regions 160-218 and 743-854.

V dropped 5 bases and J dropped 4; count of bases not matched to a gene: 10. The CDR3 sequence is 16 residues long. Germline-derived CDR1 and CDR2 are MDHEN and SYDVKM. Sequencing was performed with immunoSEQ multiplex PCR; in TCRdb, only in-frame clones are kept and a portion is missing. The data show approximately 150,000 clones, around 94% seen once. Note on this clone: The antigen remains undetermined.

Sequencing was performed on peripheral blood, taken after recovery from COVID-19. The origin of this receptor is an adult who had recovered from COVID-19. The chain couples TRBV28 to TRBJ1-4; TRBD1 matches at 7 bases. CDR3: CASSRGGPGDNEKLFF. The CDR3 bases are TGTGCCAGCAGTAGAGGGGGCCCGGGGGATAATGAAAAACTGTTTTTT.